The present TCR beta chain was sequenced within a study of blood T cell repertoires in COVID-19. Study at large: Samples taken during acute and convalescent COVID-19 were collected in the United States, Italy and Spain. Nucleic acid was either cDNA or gDNA, and it came from T cells, B-cell-depleted T cells, or PBMCs.

Participants, about 18 to 89 years old, spanned around 25 US areas. The table lists this clone with a count of one. Within the sample, other DNA sequences also encode this same CDR3. The trim removed 4 bases at V and 2 bases at J, leaving 4 bases unmatched. The V gene's germline CDR1 is SEHNR and CDR2 FQNEAQ (reference sequence). The CDR3 length is 14 residues. The data were produced by immunoSEQ multiplex PCR, yet TCRdb's version contains in-frame clones alone and is incomplete. The sample consists of 200,000 to 250,000 clones, approximately 85% of them appearing once. The origin of this receptor is a woman in her forties or fifties with acute COVID-19. Sequenced input: PBMCs or T cells enriched from blood (not recorded which). The rearrangement links TRBV7-9 to TRBJ1-2, with 7 bases that match TRBD1. Here the CDR3 reads CASSSGQANYGYTF. DNA for the CDR3: TGTGCCAGCAGCTCCGGACAGGCCAACTATGGCTACACCTTC.